The sequence of this T cell receptor (beta chain) was determined in a study of OX40 agonist ivuxolimab in advanced cancers. Study-level results: CD8+ T cells averaged more expanded clones than CD4+.

Sequenced by immunoSEQ multiplex PCR; TCRdb stores in-frame clones only, minus some. Here the sample spans tens of thousands of clones, about 85% being singletons. CDR1 and CDR2 from the germline V gene are SGDLS and YYNGEE. The CDR3 loop spans 15 amino acids. V lost 0 bases to trimming and J lost 3 bases; unmatched junction nucleotides: 3. A note on this clone: Antigen unknown.

The sequence was collected from an adult with an advanced solid tumor such as melanoma, head and neck, liver or kidney cancer. Material: CD4+ or CD8+ T cells sorted from blood, obtained in a trial of the OX40 agonist ivuxolimab. The V gene is TRBV9, the J gene TRBJ2-3; TRBD2 agrees at 8 bases. This chain's CDR3 is CASSVGVAGTDTQYF. DNA of the CDR3: TGTGCCAGCAGCGTAGGGGTAGCGGGAACAGATACGCAGTATTTT.